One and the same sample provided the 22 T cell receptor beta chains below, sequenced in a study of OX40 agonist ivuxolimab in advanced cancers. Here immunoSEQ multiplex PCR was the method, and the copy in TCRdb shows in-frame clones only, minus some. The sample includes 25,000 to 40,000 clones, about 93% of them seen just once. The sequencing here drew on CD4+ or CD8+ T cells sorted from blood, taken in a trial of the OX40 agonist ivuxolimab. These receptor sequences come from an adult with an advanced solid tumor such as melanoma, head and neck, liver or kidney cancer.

The CDR3 DNA reads TGTGCCAGTAGTATTTTAGGAGGGGTCCCCAACGAGCAGTACTTC. Amino acid sequence: CASSILGGVPNEQYF. The rearrangement joins TRBV19 to TRBJ2-7; perhaps TRBD2 as D (6 bases). CDR1 is LNHDA and CDR2 is SQIVND in the germline V gene (reference sequence). The CDR3 is made up of 15 amino acids. V shed 3 bases and J shed 5 bases, with 17 bases lying between them.

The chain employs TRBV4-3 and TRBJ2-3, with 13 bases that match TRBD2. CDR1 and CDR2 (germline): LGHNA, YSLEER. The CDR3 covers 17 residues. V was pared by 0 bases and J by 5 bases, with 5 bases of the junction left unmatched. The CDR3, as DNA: TGCGCCAGCAGCCAAGATGGGACTAGCGGGACAGTAGATACGCAGTATTTT. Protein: CASSQDGTSGTVDTQYF.

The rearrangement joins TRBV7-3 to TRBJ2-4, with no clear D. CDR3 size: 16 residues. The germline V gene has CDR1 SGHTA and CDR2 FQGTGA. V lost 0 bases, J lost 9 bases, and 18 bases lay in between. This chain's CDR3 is CASSLTHSGTEGIQYF. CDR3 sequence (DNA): TGTGCCAGCAGCTTAACCCATTCAGGAACCGAAGGCATTCAGTACTTC. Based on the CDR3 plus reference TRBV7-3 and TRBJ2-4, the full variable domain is GAGVSQTPSNKVTEKGKYVELRCDPISGHTALYWYRQSLGQGPEFLIYFQGTGAADDSGLPNDRFFAVRPEGSVSTLKIQRTERGDSAVYLCASSLTHSGTEGIQYFGAGTRLSVL.

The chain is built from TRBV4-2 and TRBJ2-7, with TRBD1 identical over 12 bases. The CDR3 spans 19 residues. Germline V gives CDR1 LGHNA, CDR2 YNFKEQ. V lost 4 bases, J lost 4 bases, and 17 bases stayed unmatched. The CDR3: CASSPRTPGTGGSWYEQYF. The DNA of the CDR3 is TGTGCCAGCAGCCCTAGAACCCCCGGGACAGGGGGCTCTTGGTACGAGCAGTACTTC.

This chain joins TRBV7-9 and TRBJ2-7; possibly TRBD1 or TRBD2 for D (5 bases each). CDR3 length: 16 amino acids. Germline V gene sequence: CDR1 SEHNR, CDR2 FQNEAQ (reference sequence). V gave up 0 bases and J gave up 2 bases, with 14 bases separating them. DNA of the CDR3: TGTGCCAGCAGCTTAGCCCCCGGGACGGTAACCTACGAGCAGTACTTC. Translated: CASSLAPGTVTYEQYF.

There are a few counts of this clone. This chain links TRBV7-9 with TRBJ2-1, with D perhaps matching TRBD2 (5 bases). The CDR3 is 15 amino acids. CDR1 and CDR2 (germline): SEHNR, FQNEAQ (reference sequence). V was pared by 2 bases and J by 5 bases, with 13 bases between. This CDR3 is CASSLTWGAHNEQFF. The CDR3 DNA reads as TGTGCCAGCAGCTTAACGTGGGGAGCCCACAATGAGCAGTTCTTC.

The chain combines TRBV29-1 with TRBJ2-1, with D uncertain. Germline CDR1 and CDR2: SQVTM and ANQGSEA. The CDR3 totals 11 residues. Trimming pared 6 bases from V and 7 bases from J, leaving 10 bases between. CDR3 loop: CSVGYWNEQFF. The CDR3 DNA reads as TGCAGCGTGGGGTACTGGAATGAGCAGTTCTTC.

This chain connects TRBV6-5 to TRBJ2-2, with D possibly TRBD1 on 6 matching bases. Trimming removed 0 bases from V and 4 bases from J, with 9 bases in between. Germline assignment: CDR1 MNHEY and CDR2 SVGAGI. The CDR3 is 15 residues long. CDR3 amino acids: CASSYSQGTTGELFF. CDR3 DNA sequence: TGTGCCAGCAGTTACTCGCAGGGGACCACCGGGGAGCTGTTTTTT.

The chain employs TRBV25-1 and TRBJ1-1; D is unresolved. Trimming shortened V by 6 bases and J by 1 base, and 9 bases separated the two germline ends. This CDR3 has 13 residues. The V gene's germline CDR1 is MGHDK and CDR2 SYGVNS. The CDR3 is CASRDPENTEAFF. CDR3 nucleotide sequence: TGTGCCAGCAGGGACCCAGAGAACACTGAAGCTTTCTTT.

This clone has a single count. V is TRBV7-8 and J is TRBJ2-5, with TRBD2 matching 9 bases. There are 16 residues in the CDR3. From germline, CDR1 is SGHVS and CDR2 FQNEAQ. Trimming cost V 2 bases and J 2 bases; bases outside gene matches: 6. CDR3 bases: TGTGCCAGCAGCTTACAAGCGGGGGGCTATCAAGAGACCCAGTACTTC. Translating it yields CASSLQAGGYQETQYF.

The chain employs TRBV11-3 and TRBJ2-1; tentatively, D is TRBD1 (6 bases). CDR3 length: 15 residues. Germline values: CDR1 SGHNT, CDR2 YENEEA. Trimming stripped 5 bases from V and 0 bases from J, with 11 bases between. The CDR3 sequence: CASSPSDSSYNEQFF. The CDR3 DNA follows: TGTGCCAGCAGCCCGTCGGACAGCTCCTACAATGAGCAGTTCTTC. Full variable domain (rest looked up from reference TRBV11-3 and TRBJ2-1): EAGVVQSPRYKIIEKKQPVAFWCNPISGHNTLYWYLQNLGQGPELLIRYENEEAVDDSQLPKDRFSAERLKGVDSTLKIQPAELGDSAVYLCASSPSDSSYNEQFFGPGTRLTVL.

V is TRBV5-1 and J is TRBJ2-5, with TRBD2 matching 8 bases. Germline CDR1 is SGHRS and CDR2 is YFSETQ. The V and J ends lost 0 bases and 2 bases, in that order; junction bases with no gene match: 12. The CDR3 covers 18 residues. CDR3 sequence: CASSLEGSAGGGQETQYF. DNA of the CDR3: TGCGCCAGCAGCTTGGAGGGTTCGGCGGGAGGAGGGCAAGAGACCCAGTACTTC.

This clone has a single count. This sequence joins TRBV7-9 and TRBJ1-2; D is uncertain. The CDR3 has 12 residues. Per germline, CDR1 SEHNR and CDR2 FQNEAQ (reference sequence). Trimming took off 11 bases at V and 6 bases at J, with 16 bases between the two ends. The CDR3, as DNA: TGTGCCGCGACCGATGGGCCTAATGGCTACACCTTC. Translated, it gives CAATDGPNGYTF.

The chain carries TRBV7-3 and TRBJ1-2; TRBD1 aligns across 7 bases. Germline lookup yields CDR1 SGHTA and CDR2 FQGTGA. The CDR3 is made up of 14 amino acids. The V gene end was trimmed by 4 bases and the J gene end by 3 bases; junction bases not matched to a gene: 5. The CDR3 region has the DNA TGTGCCAGCAGCTCCTCAGACAGGGACTATGGCTACACCTTC. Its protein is CASSSSDRDYGYTF.

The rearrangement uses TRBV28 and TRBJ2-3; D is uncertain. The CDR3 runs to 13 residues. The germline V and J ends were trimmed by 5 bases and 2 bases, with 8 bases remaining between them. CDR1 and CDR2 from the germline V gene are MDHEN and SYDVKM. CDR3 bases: TGTGCCAGCAGTGCCGGGTTCACAGATACGCAGTATTTT. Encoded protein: CASSAGFTDTQYF.

This chain's CDR3 is CASSFGGNEQFF. The CDR3 DNA is TGTGCCAGCAGCTTCGGGGGAAATGAGCAGTTCTTC. V usage is TRBV5-6 and J usage is TRBJ2-1; maybe TRBD2 (6 bases). The CDR3 extends over 12 amino acids. Trimming took off 2 bases at V and 7 bases at J, with 7 bases between the two ends. The germline V gene encodes CDR1 SGHDT and CDR2 YYEEEE.

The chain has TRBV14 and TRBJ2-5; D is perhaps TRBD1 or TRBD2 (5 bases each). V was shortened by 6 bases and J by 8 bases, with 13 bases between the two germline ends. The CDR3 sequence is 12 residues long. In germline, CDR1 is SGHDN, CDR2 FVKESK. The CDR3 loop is CASSQTRDTQYF. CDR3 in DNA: TGTGCCAGCAGTCAAACGAGGGACACCCAGTACTTC.

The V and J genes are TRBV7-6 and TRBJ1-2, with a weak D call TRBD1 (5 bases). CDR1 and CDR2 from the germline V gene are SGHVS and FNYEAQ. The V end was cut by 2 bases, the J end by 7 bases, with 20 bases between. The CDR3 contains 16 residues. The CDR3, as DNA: TGTGCCAGCAGCTTAAAACCGGGTCAGGGATCGTTTGGCTACACCTTC. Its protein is CASSLKPGQGSFGYTF. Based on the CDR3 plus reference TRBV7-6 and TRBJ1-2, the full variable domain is GAGVSQSPRYKVTKRGQDVALRCDPISGHVSLYWYRQALGQGPEFLTYFNYEAQQDKSGLPNDRFSAERPEGSISTLTIQRTEQRDSAMYRCASSLKPGQGSFGYTFGSGTRLTVV.

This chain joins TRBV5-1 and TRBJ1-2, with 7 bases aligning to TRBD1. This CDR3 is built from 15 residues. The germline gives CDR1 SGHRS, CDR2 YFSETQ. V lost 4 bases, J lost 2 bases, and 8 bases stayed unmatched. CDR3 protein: CASSMGTAFNYGYTF. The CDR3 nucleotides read TGCGCCAGCAGCATGGGGACAGCGTTCAACTATGGCTACACCTTC. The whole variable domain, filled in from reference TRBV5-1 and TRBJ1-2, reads KAGVTQTPRYLIKTRGQQVTLSCSPISGHRSVSWYQQTPGQGLQFLFEYFSETQRNKGNFPGRFSGRQFSNSRSEMNVSTLELGDSALYLCASSMGTAFNYGYTFGSGTRLTVV.

As DNA, the CDR3 is TGTGCCAGCAGTCTTGGGCCCCTCGGCTACACCTTC. It codes for CASSLGPLGYTF. The rearrangement uses TRBV7-9 and TRBJ1-2; D gene unclear. The germline V gene has CDR1 SEHNR and CDR2 FQNEAQ (reference sequence). CDR3 size: 12 residues. With 6 bases removed from V and 8 bases from J, the gap between germline ends came to 13 bases.

The CDR3, as DNA: TGTGCCAGCAGCTCTCACCCCTTCCGACTAGCGGAGAGCTCCTACGAGCAGTACTTC. Its translation is CASSSHPFRLAESSYEQYF. The chain couples TRBV28 to TRBJ2-7; 9 bases are a match to TRBD2. Unmatched junction bases numbered 18, after V lost 6 bases and J lost 0 bases. The V gene's germline CDR1 is MDHEN and CDR2 SYDVKM. The CDR3 contains 19 residues.

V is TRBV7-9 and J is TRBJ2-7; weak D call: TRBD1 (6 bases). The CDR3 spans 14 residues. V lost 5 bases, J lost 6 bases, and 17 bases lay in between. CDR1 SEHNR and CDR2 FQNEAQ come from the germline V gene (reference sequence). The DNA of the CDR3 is TGTGCCAGCAGCGGCCAACAGGGTCCCGCCGAGCAGTACTTC. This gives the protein CASSGQQGPAEQYF.